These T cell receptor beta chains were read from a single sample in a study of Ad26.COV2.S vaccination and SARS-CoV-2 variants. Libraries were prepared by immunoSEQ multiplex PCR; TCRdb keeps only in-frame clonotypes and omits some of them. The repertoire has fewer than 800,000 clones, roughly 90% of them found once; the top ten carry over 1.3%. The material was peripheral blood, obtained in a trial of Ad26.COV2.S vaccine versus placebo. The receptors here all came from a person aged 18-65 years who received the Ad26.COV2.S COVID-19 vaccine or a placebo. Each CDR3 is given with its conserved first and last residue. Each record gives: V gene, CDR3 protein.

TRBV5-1	CASSLGAGGARQETQYF
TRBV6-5	CASSLGQGPYEQYF
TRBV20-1	CSASLREVGGYTF
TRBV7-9	CASSFQGEETQYF
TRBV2	CASRINTEAFF
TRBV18	CASSPRGGETQYF
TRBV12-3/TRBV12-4	CASSSGLSYGYTF
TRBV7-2	CASSLDRVNVYEQYF
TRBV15	CATSKSLVNEKLFF
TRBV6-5	CASSPHQNNSPLHF
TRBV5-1	CASSPGQTTPGNTIYF
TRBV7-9	CASSLVFGTGDISGNTIYF
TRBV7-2	CASSLGVGVRNEQFF
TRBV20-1	CSASFGTNPYNEQFF
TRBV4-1	CASSQDWGQGTGELFF
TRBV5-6	CASSPGSGNTIYF
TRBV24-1	CATSDSGGSGNQPQHF
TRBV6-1	CASSEPGQGLEQYF
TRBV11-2	CASSLSDQGLYTQYF
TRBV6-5	CASPKLLGGELFF